The present T cell receptor (beta chain) was sequenced within a study of blood T cells in healthy people across ages. V dropped 6 bases and J dropped 5; count of bases not matched to a gene: 10. In germline, CDR1 is MDHEN, CDR2 SYDVKM. This CDR3 is built from 15 residues. With a J-beta primer mix and a sample-barcoded 5' primer, a second PCR ran about 7 to 12 cycles. TCRdb independently ran MiXCR on the 5' RACE reads; one entry per CDR3 protein. This sample yields hundreds of thousands of distinct CDR3 sequences, of which approximately 52% are seen a single time; about 13% belongs to the top ten. Material: blood. This sequence joins TRBV28 and TRBJ2-1, with TRBD2 identical over 7 bases. The TCR sequence derives from a woman over 75 in good health. The DNA for the CDR3 is TGTGCCAGCAGCATCAGTGACCGGGAGGACAATGAGCAGTTCTTC. Translating it yields CASSISDREDNEQFF.